These 20 T cell receptor beta chains share one sample of origin, sequenced in a study of neurological immune-mediated disorders. Time point reported: longitudinal time-point 3. TCRdb processed the 5' RACE reads anew with MiXCR; each CDR3 protein has one entry. The sample has fewer than 55,000 distinct CDR3 sequences, roughly 12% seen once. The sequenced sample was PBMCs. These receptors came from a male donor with HTLV-1-associated myelopathy (HAM/TSP).

This clonotype has at least ten counts. The V and J genes are TRBV5-1 and TRBJ2-1, with D possibly TRBD1 on 6 matching bases. The CDR3 extends over 16 amino acids. Germline CDR1 is SGHRS and CDR2 is YFSETQ. V was cut by 4 bases and J by 0 bases, with 14 bases left in between. The CDR3 DNA reads as TGCGCCAGCAGCCTGGGGGCTGCCTCCTCCTACAATGAGCAGTTCTTC. Translated, it gives CASSLGAASSYNEQFF.

This clonotype was seen many times. The V and J genes are TRBV12-3 or TRBV12-4 and TRBJ1-5; 7 bases are a match to TRBD1. J gave up 9 bases and V 6 bases, and 8 bases lay outside the gene matches. The CDR3 has 13 residues. The CDR3 nucleotides are TGTGCCAGCAGCCTACAGGGGTCGGGGCCCCAGCATTTT. Its translation is CASSLQGSGPQHF.

This clonotype came up many times. The chain employs TRBV6-1 and TRBJ1-5; D gene uncertain. The V gene's germline CDR1 is MNHNS and CDR2 SASEGT. The CDR3 has 12 amino acids. Between the trimmed V and J ends, which lost 7 bases and 2 bases, there was a span of 6 bases. Written as DNA, the CDR3 is TGTGCCAGCAACGTGGGCAATCAGCCCCAGCATTTT. Amino acids: CASNVGNQPQHF.

This clonotype was seen repeatedly, ten times or more. The rearrangement links TRBV20-1 to TRBJ1-6; D ambiguous. This CDR3 region has 13 residues. Germline CDR1 reads DFQATT; CDR2 reads SNEGSKA (reference sequence). V lost 0 bases and J 9 bases, leaving 9 bases between the germline ends. The CDR3: CSARDISVSPLHF. The CDR3 nucleotides read TGCAGTGCTAGAGATATTTCCGTTTCACCCCTCCACTTT.

This clonotype has a count of ten or more. The chain links TRBV6-6 to TRBJ2-1; TRBD1 agrees at 7 bases. This CDR3 is 15 amino acids long. Trimming at V came to 2 bases and at J to 4 bases, leaving 5 bases not matched to a gene. Germline V CDR1 and CDR2: MNHNY, SVGAGI (reference sequence). CDR3 coding DNA: TGTGCCAGCAGTTACGAGGGACAGATATACAATGAGCAGTTCTTC. This translates into CASSYEGQIYNEQFF.

This clonotype has at least ten counts. This sequence joins TRBV12-3 or TRBV12-4 and TRBJ2-7, with 9 bases that match TRBD1. V trimming: 3 bases; J trimming: 2 bases; junction bases outside the gene matches: 8. The CDR3 sequence is 16 residues long. The CDR3 nucleotides are TGTGCCAGCAGTTTCGAAGTTGGACAGGGGCCCTACGAGCAGTACTTC. It translates to CASSFEVGQGPYEQYF.

This clonotype was detected ten times or more. The J gene is TRBJ2-3, the V gene TRBV7-2, with D unclear. V lost 2 bases and J 4 bases, leaving 7 bases between the germline ends. The CDR3 has 13 amino acids. From germline, CDR1 is SGHTA and CDR2 FQGNSA. For the CDR3, the DNA is TGTGCCAGCAGCTTAATCGCTCCAGATACGCAGTATTTT. Residues: CASSLIAPDTQYF. Filled out from reference TRBV7-2 and TRBJ2-3, the complete variable domain reads GAGVSQSPSNKVTEKGKDVELRCDPISGHTALYWYRQSLGQGLEFLIYFQGNSAPDKSGLPSDRFSAERTGGSVSTLTIQRTQQEDSAVYLCASSLIAPDTQYFGPGTRLTVL.

Worth noting for this clonotype: Being one base from a much bigger clone, this may be a read error. The J gene is TRBJ2-7, the V gene TRBV11-3; weak D call: TRBD1 (6 bases). Trimming shortened V by 1 base and J by 0 bases, and 13 bases separated the two germline ends. Germline CDR1 SGHNT, CDR2 YENEEA. This CDR3 has 16 amino acids. As DNA, the CDR3 is TGTGCCAGCAGCTTAGGGTTTGGGGGCGTCTCCTACGAGCAGTACTTC. Protein: CASSLGFGGVSYEQYF. Variable domain in full (rest from reference TRBV11-3 and TRBJ2-7): EAGVVQSPRYKIIEKKQPVAFWCNPISGHNTLYWYLQNLGQGPELLIRYENEEAVDDSQLPKDRFSAERLKGVDSTLKIQPAELGDSAVYLCASSLGFGGVSYEQYFGPGTRLTVT.

This clonotype was seen repeatedly, ten times or more. The chain links TRBV9 to TRBJ2-5; D is unclear. Trimming pared 3 bases from V and 7 bases from J, leaving 16 bases between. This CDR3 has 14 amino acids. The germline V gene has CDR1 SGDLS and CDR2 YYNGEE. CDR3 bases: TGTGCCAGCAGCGCCTCCCGATCGATTGGGACCCAGTACTTC. Its protein is CASSASRSIGTQYF.

The chain recombines TRBV20-1 with TRBJ2-3, with 12 nucleotides matching TRBD2. Germline CDR1 and CDR2: DFQATT and SNEGSKA (reference sequence). The V gene end was trimmed by 4 bases and the J gene end by 4 bases; junction bases not matched to a gene: 9. The CDR3 is 16 residues long. The CDR3 DNA reads as TGCAGTGCTACTTCAAGGTCTAGCGGGGGGGCAGATACGCAGTATTTT. Translation gives CSATSRSSGGADTQYF.

The rearrangement links TRBV5-1 to TRBJ2-3; no clear D. CDR3 length equals 14 residues. The germline V gene has CDR1 SGHRS and CDR2 YFSETQ. The V end was cut by 0 bases, the J end by 3 bases, with 8 bases between. CDR3: CASSLGVDTDTQYF. The CDR3 nucleotides read TGCGCCAGCAGCTTGGGGGTCGATACAGATACGCAGTATTTT.

This clonotype came up many times. The CDR3 coding sequence is TGTGCCAGCAGTTACTCCGTACCCCCGGGTACAGATACGCAGTATTTT. Translated, it gives CASSYSVPPGTDTQYF. The chain carries TRBV6-5 and TRBJ2-3, with D uncertain. CDR3 length: 16 residues. The germline V gene encodes CDR1 MNHEY and CDR2 SVGAGI. Deletions cut 0 bases from V and 3 bases from J, with 13 bases between.

This clonotype was counted at least ten times. This chain links TRBV10-2 with TRBJ2-6, with D possibly TRBD2 on 5 matching bases. The germline CDR1 and CDR2 sequences are WSHSY and SAAADI. V was cut by 4 bases and J by 2 bases, with 9 bases left in between. This CDR3 contains 15 residues. The DNA for the CDR3 is TGCGCCAGCAGTGCCTGGGGAGCTGGGGCCAACGTCCTGACTTTC. As protein: CASSAWGAGANVLTF.

This clonotype showed up many times. The chain is built from TRBV3-1 and TRBJ1-4; D is unclear. This CDR3 is 13 amino acids long. V lost 4 bases to trimming and J lost 14 bases, with 17 bases between them. Per germline, CDR1 LGHDT and CDR2 YNNKEL (reference sequence). DNA of the CDR3: TGTGCCAGCAGCCGCGTGATGTCAAGTGGGCTGTTTTTT. Amino acids: CASSRVMSSGLFF.

At least ten counts were recorded for this clonotype. This rearrangement joins TRBV27 to TRBJ1-2, with TRBD1 matching over 9 bases. The CDR3 has 13 amino acids. Germline V gene data show CDR1 as MNHEY and CDR2 as SMNVEV (reference sequence). With 9 bases clipped from V and 2 bases from J, the junction kept 4 bases outside the gene matches. The chain's CDR3 is CASWTGENYGYTF. The CDR3 coding sequence is TGTGCCAGTTGGACAGGGGAAAACTATGGCTACACCTTC.

The CDR3 loop is CASSYRGAGSIGNTEAFF. The CDR3 region has the DNA TGTGCCAGCAGTTACCGCGGAGCAGGGTCAATCGGGAACACTGAAGCTTTCTTT. This chain uses TRBV6-6 with TRBJ1-1; D perhaps matches TRBD1 (5 bases). With 2 bases removed from V and 1 base from J, the gap between germline ends came to 20 bases. Per the germline V gene, CDR1 is MNHNY and CDR2 is SVGAGI (reference sequence). The CDR3 covers 18 residues.

This clonotype was picked up many times. The chain uses TRBV7-9 and TRBJ1-2; D perhaps matches TRBD1 (5 bases). Germline loops: CDR1 SEHNR, CDR2 FQNEAQ (reference sequence). This CDR3 spans 13 amino acids. The V gene lost 6 bases and the J gene lost 3 bases, with 11 bases spanning the gap. CDR3: CASSFDRYYGYTF. The CDR3 DNA reads TGTGCCAGCAGTTTCGACAGATACTATGGCTACACCTTC.

This clonotype has a count of ten or more. The rearrangement uses TRBV6-6 and TRBJ1-6, with 8 bases lining up with TRBD1. The CDR3 totals 17 residues. Trimming took 6 bases from V and 7 from J; bases not matched to a gene: 14. Germline loops: CDR1 MNHNY, CDR2 SVGAGI (reference sequence). The CDR3 reads CASRPFKTGQDNSPLHF. The CDR3 DNA is TGTGCCAGCAGACCCTTTAAAACGGGACAGGACAATTCACCCCTCCACTTT.

In its sample, this clonotype was seen many times. The gene calls are TRBV2 and TRBJ2-7; D is unresolved. This CDR3 is built from 14 residues. Germline CDR1 reads SNHLY; CDR2 reads FYNNEI. V dropped 0 bases and J dropped 3 bases, with 9 bases sitting between them. Written as DNA, the CDR3 is TGTGCCAGCAGTGAAGCAGGGATGGGCTACGAGCAGTACTTC. This translates into CASSEAGMGYEQYF. Full variable domain (missing parts from reference TRBV2 and TRBJ2-7): EPEVTQTPSHQVTQMGQEVILRCVPISNHLYFYWYRQILGQKVEFLVSFYNNEISEKSEIFDDQFSVERPDGSNFTLKIRSTKLEDSAMYFCASSEAGMGYEQYFGPGTRLTVT.

This clonotype was observed at least ten times. This chain joins TRBV28 and TRBJ1-1, with D hard to call. Between the trimmed V and J ends, which lost 5 bases and 3 bases, there was a span of 13 bases. Germline loops: CDR1 MDHEN, CDR2 SYDVKM. This CDR3 spans 14 amino acids. The CDR3 nucleotides are TGTGCCAGCAGTCCGAGCTTGATGCACACTGAAGCTTTCTTT. Protein: CASSPSLMHTEAFF.